The source of this TCR beta chain is a study of neurological immune-mediated disorders. V was pared by 0 bases and J by 3 bases, with 12 bases between. The CDR3 has 15 amino acids. Germline lookup yields CDR1 SGHRS and CDR2 YFSETQ. The study's findings and limits: CDR3 amino acid sequences found in expanded clones were never shared across subjects, suggesting private repertoires in all groups.

This clonotype was seen at least ten times. Its antigen is still unknown. The cDNA was produced through 5'RACE with 10-nucleotide random UMIs. MiXCR, run by TCRdb on the 5' RACE reads, gives a single entry per CDR3 protein. The sample has about 79,000 distinct CDR3 sequences, 11% to 15% seen once; the top ten hold under 7%. The J gene is TRBJ1-2, the V gene TRBV5-1; D is unclear. This clonotype was sampled from a woman aged 45 to 65 in good health. Sequenced sample: PBMCs. The CDR3 loop is CASSLDGVWDYGYTF. In nucleotides, the CDR3 is TGCGCCAGCAGCTTGGACGGGGTATGGGACTATGGCTACACCTTC. Based on the CDR3 plus reference TRBV5-1 and TRBJ1-2, the full variable domain is KAGVTQTPRYLIKTRGQQVTLSCSPISGHRSVSWYQQTPGQGLQFLFEYFSETQRNKGNFPGRFSGRQFSNSRSEMNVSTLELGDSALYLCASSLDGVWDYGYTFGSGTRLTVV.